Listed below are T cell receptor beta chains from one sample, sequenced in a study of T cells after yellow fever vaccination. TCRdb passed the 5' RACE reads through MiXCR, listing each CDR3 protein once. The sample has some 250,000 distinct CDR3 sequences, 3.6% seen once; the top ten hold about a fifth. Sample: PBMCs, taken 15 days after the yellow fever booster vaccination. The receptors were sampled from a man between 18 and 29 years old who received the YFV17D yellow fever vaccine. The CDR3 runs from the conserved cysteine through the conserved F or W.

>TRBV5-8|TRBJ2-1
CASSLLGQGHNEQFF
>TRBV7-2|TRBJ1-6
CASSSGGHHYNSPLHF
>TRBV7-2|TRBJ1-5
CASSLTRGTYRGQPQHF
>TRBV7-2|TRBJ2-2
CASSLRWGLAGNYTGELFF
>TRBV7-9|TRBJ1-4
CASSPGVGEKLFF
>TRBV13|TRBJ1-6
CASRRAGENNSPLHF
>TRBV29-1|TRBJ1-1
CSVEGGFTEAFF
>TRBV12-3/TRBV12-4|TRBJ2-6
CASSPDSYGANVLTF
>TRBV10-3|TRBJ2-5
CAISKNLAGEETQYF
>TRBV29-1|TRBJ2-2
CSALGTSSTGELFF
>TRBV7-2|TRBJ1-5
CASSLGPGGGNNQPQHF
>TRBV10-3|TRBJ2-1
CAISDQYNEQFF
>TRBV20-1|TRBJ1-1
CSAPPYTEAFF
>TRBV6-2/TRBV6-3|TRBJ1-5
CASSPGGRLNQPQHF
>TRBV6-4|TRBJ2-3
CASSDSSTPDTQYF
>TRBV20-1|TRBJ2-3
CSAPKQGAITTDTQYF
>TRBV19|TRBJ2-7
CASSIAGAYEQYF
>TRBV11-2|TRBJ1-2
CASSPRDTPAGYGYTF
>TRBV18|TRBJ1-5
CASSPLSSGNQPQHF
>TRBV10-3|TRBJ2-2
CAIRPGMGAGELFF
>TRBV29-1|TRBJ1-2
CSVDRRGGINYGYTF
>TRBV7-9|TRBJ2-1
CASSRPTSGGHEQFF
>TRBV7-7|TRBJ1-4
CASSPGGGAREKLFF
>TRBV20-1|TRBJ2-5
CSASPGWQETQYF
>TRBV7-8|TRBJ2-1
CASSQGVVGPNEQFF
>TRBV7-2|TRBJ2-5
CASSSEPGGAGTQYF
>TRBV5-4|TRBJ1-6
CASSLGNDSPLHF
>TRBV6-1|TRBJ1-5
CASRGTGYQPQHF
>TRBV4-1|TRBJ2-3
CASSQAILTGTSTDTQYF
>TRBV6-5|TRBJ2-7
CASSYNRDSSYEQYF
>TRBV5-1|TRBJ1-2
CASSLGKGTNYGYTF
>TRBV12-3/TRBV12-4|TRBJ1-2
CASSYPGHGYTF
>TRBV20-1|TRBJ1-3
CSAREQGGRESPGNTIYF
>TRBV12-3/TRBV12-4|TRBJ1-1
CASSTGGNTEAFF
>TRBV7-9|TRBJ1-1
CASSTGPEAFF
>TRBV28|TRBJ2-3
CASSLLRSTDTQYF
>TRBV6-2/TRBV6-3|TRBJ1-1
CASSYSGGNTEAFF
>TRBV14|TRBJ1-1
CASSQWIGNTEAFF
>TRBV7-8|TRBJ2-5
CASSTGGETQYF
>TRBV7-2|TRBJ2-4
CASSLGTGDIQYF
>TRBV5-1|TRBJ1-6
CASRPEASGHLHF
>TRBV27|TRBJ1-2
CASSQSGTVGYTF
>TRBV5-6|TRBJ1-2
CASSLASANYGYTF
>TRBV7-9|TRBJ1-4
CASSLPTGLPNEKLFF
>TRBV6-5|TRBJ1-2
CASKGTGSRYTF